A single sample is the source of the 9 T cell receptor beta chains below, sequenced in a study of post-analysis software for immune sequencing data. Study conclusions and caveats: A handful of TRBV segments occurring more often in patients than controls included TRBV5-6, TRBV5-1 and TRBV20-1.

Unique molecular identifiers had been added to the TCR beta cDNA libraries. TCRdb analysed the PCR reads with MiXCR anew, one entry per CDR3 protein. The sample holds 750,000 to 900,000 distinct CDR3 sequences, around 46% seen once. Their antigen targets remain unknown. The sample taken for sequencing was blood. The source is a girl aged 10 to 17 with multiple sclerosis.

The chain links TRBV10-3 to TRBJ2-4, with D uncertain. The CDR3 has 16 residues. V lost 4 bases, J lost 13 bases, and 26 bases lay in between. Germline V gene sequence: CDR1 ENHRY, CDR2 SYGVKD. As DNA, the CDR3 is TGTGCCATCAGTGGGCCCAGGTCCGGATTTGACAATGAGCAGTACTTC. This encodes CAISGPRSGFDNEQYF.

This clonotype was seen a handful of times. The rearrangement joins TRBV10-2 to TRBJ1-2; D possibly corresponds to TRBD1 (5 bases). The CDR3 spans 13 residues. Germline CDR1 and CDR2: WSHSY and SAAADI. V was pared by 4 bases and J by 3 bases, with 9 bases between. The CDR3 spells CASSADRYYGYTF. CDR3 nucleotides: TGCGCCAGCAGTGCAGACAGATACTATGGCTACACCTTC.

The J gene is TRBJ1-6, the V gene TRBV6-6; 7 bases map to TRBD1. This CDR3 has 14 amino acids. CDR1 MNHNY and CDR2 SVGAGI come from the germline V gene (reference sequence). V was pared by 2 bases and J by 7 bases, with 2 bases of the junction left unmatched. CDR3 DNA sequence: TGTGCCAGCAGTTACGGGGGACAGAATTCACCCCTCCACTTT. It encodes CASSYGGQNSPLHF.

This clonotype was seen once. The V and J genes are TRBV29-1 and TRBJ2-1, with 13 positions matching TRBD2. The V gene end was trimmed by 7 bases and the J gene end by 1 base; junction bases not matched to a gene: 7. CDR3 length equals 16 residues. Germline V gene lookup returns CDR1 SQVTM and CDR2 ANQGSEA. The CDR3 coding sequence is TGCAGCGCGGAGGGGACTAGCGGGATTTCCTACAATGAGCAGTTCTTC. Its translation: CSAEGTSGISYNEQFF.

This clonotype came up a few times. This chain links TRBV2 with TRBJ2-5, with D unclear. The V and J ends lost 2 bases and 4 bases respectively, with 11 bases between them. The CDR3 consists of 14 residues. Germline V lookup: CDR1 SNHLY, CDR2 FYNNEI. CDR3 sequence (DNA): TGTGCCAGCAGTGAATATGACCGAGCAGAGACCCAGTACTTC. The encoded protein is CASSEYDRAETQYF.

This clonotype appeared once. The chain couples TRBV28 to TRBJ2-4; the D call may be TRBD1 or TRBD2 (5 bases each). Trimming removed 8 bases at V and 7 bases at J, with 18 bases between. Germline V gene lookup returns CDR1 MDHEN and CDR2 SYDVKM. CDR3 size: 14 residues. The chain's CDR3 is CASAMRGWGNIQYF. The CDR3 DNA follows: TGTGCCAGCGCCATGAGGGGATGGGGGAACATTCAGTACTTC.

The chain is built from TRBV27 and TRBJ2-5; 10 nucleotides agree with TRBD2. The J call is uncertain, as TRBJ2-7 better fits the DNA end. The CDR3 has 17 amino acids. CDR1 MNHEY and CDR2 SMNVEV come from the germline V gene (reference sequence). The CDR3 reads CASSLGVTSGPTYEQYF. The DNA of the CDR3 is TGTGCCAGCAGTCTTGGGGTGACTAGCGGGCCCACCTACGAGCAGTACTTC.

This clonotype was observed a handful of times. The chain is built from TRBV7-2 and TRBJ1-2, with 9 bases fitting TRBD1. Germline CDR1 is SGHTA and CDR2 is FQGNSA. The CDR3 extends over 18 amino acids. Trimming cost V 5 bases and J 7 bases; bases outside gene matches: 20. The CDR3 DNA follows: TGTGCCAGCAGCCTCCACCCGGGACAGGGACCGGCAGCTGGTGGCTACACCTTC. Protein: CASSLHPGQGPAAGGYTF.

This chain joins TRBV5-6 and TRBJ2-7; 9 nucleotides match TRBD2. The CDR3 sequence is 16 residues long. Germline V gene lookup returns CDR1 SGHDT and CDR2 YYEEEE. J lost 7 bases, V lost 3 bases, and 14 bases had no gene match. CDR3 residues: CASSSESGRPYNEQYF. The CDR3 coding sequence is TGTGCCAGCAGCTCAGAAAGCGGGAGGCCCTACAATGAGCAGTACTTC.